This record concerns one T cell receptor beta chain sequence. Its specificity is unknown. This sample was included in a study of chemoradiotherapy in HPV16-positive cancers. Repeated repertoire sampling spanned the course of chemoradiotherapy. Here immunoSEQ multiplex PCR was the method, and the copy in TCRdb shows in-frame clones only, minus some. Of roughly 70,000 clones in the sample, approximately 91% were seen once. Study findings and constraints: Only two HPV16-positive patients supplied the functional HPV-specificity definition.

Trimming took 5 bases from V and 4 from J; bases not matched to a gene: 8. Germline CDR1 is SGHAT and CDR2 is FQNNGV. The CDR3 consists of 15 residues. The sample consisted of blood, taken from a patient who underwent chemoradiotherapy. The chain combines TRBV11-2 with TRBJ2-1; 7 bases map to TRBD2. The origin of this receptor is a human donor with HPV-associated anogenital cancer. The CDR3 sequence: CASSPGTITYNEQFF. The DNA of the CDR3 is TGTGCCAGCAGCCCCGGGACTATTACGTACAATGAGCAGTTCTTC.